This TCR beta chain was recovered during a study of radiation and T cells in renal cell carcinoma. Across the whole study: Nephrectomy followed 15 Gy stereotactic body radiation by 4 weeks.

The repertoire was sequenced with immunoSEQ multiplex PCR; TCRdb's copy has only in-frame clones and lacks some. This table holds 70,000 or so clones, about 81% found once. Germline V gene data show CDR1 as ENHRY and CDR2 as SYGVKD. The trim removed 0 bases at V and 5 bases at J, leaving 7 bases unmatched. This CDR3 contains 15 residues. Study-wide findings and caveats: In blood, top tumor clones expanded by 2 weeks, shrinking by 4. Baseline intratumoral clonotype presence is unknown without pretreatment biopsies.

A remark on this clone: Its antigen is still unknown.

Specified time point: blood 2 weeks post-SBRT. Sample treatment: 15 Gy SBRT to primary tumor, nephrectomy 4 weeks later. Serial blood draws occurred at baseline and 2 and 4 weeks post-SBRT. V usage is TRBV10-3 and J usage is TRBJ2-7, with TRBD2 matching 7 bases. The material sequenced was blood, taken from a patient whose treatment included radiotherapy and nephrectomy. The clonotype comes from a man aged 55 to 70 with renal cell carcinoma. The CDR3 DNA reads TGTGCCATCAGTGAGTCCGGGTGGCGGGAGAACGAGCAGTACTTC. It is translated as CAISESGWRENEQYF.